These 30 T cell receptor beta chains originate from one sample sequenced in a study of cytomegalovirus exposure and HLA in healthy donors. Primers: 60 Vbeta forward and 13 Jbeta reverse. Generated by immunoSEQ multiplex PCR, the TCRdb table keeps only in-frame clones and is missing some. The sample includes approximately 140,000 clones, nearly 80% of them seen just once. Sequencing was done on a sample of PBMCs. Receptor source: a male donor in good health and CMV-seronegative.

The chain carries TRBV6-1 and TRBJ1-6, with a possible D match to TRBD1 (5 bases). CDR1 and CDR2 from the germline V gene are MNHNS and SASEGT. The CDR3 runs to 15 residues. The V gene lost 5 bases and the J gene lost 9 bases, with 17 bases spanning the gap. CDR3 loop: CASSPLMGQGSPLHF. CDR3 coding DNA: TGTGCCAGCAGTCCTCTTATGGGGCAGGGTTCACCCCTCCACTTT.

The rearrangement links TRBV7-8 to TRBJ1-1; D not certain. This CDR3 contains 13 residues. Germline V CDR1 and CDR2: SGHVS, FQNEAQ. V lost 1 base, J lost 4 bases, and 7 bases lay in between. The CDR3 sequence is CASSLVASTEAFF. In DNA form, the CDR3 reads TGTGCCAGCAGCTTAGTAGCGAGCACTGAAGCTTTCTTT.

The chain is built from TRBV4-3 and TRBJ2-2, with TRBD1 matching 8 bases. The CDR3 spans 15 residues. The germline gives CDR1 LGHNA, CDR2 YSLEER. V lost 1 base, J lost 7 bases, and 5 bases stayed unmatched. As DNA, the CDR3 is TGCGCCAGCAGCCAAGTCCAGGGGGCGTTCGGGGAGCTGTTTTTT. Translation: CASSQVQGAFGELFF.

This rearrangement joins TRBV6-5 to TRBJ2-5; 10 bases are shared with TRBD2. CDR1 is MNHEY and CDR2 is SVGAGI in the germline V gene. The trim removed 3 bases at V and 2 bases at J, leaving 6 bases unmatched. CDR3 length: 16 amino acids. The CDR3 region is CASSYSGGLNQETQYF. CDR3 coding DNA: TGTGCCAGCAGTTATAGCGGGGGGCTTAATCAAGAGACCCAGTACTTC.

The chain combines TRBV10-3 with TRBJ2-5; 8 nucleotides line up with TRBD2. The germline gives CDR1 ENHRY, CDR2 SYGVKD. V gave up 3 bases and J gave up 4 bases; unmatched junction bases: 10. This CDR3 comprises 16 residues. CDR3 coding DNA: TGTGCCATCAGTGAAAAGACGGGGGGGGGATCAGAGACCCAGTACTTC. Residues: CAISEKTGGGSETQYF.

The DNA for the CDR3 is TGTGCCAGCTCCCCGACAGGGACCGAGCAGTACTTC. This translates into CASSPTGTEQYF. The rearrangement links TRBV18 to TRBJ2-7; the match to TRBD1 covers 7 bases. Germline V lookup: CDR1 KGHSH, CDR2 LQKENI. Trimming cost V 6 bases and J 6 bases; bases outside gene matches: 5. The CDR3 contains 12 residues.

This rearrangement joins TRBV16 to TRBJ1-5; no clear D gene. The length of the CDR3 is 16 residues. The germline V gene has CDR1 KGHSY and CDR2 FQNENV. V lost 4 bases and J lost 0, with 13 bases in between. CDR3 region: CASSPPHSYSNQPQHF. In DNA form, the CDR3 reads TGTGCCAGCAGCCCTCCCCACAGCTATAGCAATCAGCCCCAGCATTTT.

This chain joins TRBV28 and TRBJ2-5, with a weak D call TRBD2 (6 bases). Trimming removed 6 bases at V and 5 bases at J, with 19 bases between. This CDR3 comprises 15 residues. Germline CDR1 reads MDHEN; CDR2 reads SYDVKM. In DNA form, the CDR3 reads TGTGCCAGCAGGGCCCAGGAGGGTTTAGTGGAGACCCAGTACTTC. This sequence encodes CASRAQEGLVETQYF.

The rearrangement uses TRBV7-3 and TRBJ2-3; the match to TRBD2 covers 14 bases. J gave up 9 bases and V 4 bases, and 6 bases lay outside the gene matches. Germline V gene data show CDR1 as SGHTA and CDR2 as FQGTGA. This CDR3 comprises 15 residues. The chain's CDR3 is CASSWTSGGLGTQYF. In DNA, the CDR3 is TGTGCCAGCAGCTGGACTAGCGGGGGGTTGGGGACGCAGTATTTT.

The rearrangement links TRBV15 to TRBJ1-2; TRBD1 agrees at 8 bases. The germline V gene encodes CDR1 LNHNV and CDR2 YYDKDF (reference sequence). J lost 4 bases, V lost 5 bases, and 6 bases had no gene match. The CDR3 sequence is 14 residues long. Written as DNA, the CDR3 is TGTGCCACCAGCGGCGCAGGGGGCCCCTATGGCTACACCTTC. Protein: CATSGAGGPYGYTF.

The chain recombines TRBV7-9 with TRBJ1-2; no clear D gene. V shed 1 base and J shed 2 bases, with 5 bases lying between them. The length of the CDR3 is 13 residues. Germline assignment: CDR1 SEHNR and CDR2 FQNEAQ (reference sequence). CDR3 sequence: CASSLEANYGYTF. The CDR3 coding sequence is TGTGCCAGCAGCTTAGAAGCCAACTATGGCTACACCTTC.

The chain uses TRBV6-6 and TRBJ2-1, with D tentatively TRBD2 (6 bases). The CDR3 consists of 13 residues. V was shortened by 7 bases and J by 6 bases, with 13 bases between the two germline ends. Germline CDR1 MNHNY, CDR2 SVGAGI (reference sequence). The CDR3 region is CASTRGSTNEQFF. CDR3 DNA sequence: TGTGCCAGCACCCGGGGGAGCACCAATGAGCAGTTCTTC.

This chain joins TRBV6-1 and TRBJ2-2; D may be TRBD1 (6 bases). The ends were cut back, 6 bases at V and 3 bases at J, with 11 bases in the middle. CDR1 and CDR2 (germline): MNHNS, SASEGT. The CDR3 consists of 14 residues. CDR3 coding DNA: TGTGCCAGCAGAGGAACAGGGTACACCGGGGAGCTGTTTTTT. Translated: CASRGTGYTGELFF.

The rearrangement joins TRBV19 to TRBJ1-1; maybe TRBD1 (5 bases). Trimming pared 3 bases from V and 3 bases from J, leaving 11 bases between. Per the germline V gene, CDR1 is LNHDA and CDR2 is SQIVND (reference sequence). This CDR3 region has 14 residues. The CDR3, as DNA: TGTGCCAGTAGTATTGGGGCCGGATACACTGAAGCTTTCTTT. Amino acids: CASSIGAGYTEAFF.

CDR3 region: CASSLFPTGENNGYTF. The CDR3 DNA is TGCGCCAGCAGCCTCTTCCCGACAGGGGAAAACAACGGCTACACCTTC. The V and J genes are TRBV4-1 and TRBJ1-2; 8 nucleotides agree with TRBD1. Trimming cost V 4 bases and J 8 bases; bases outside gene matches: 15. The CDR3 contains 16 residues. Germline assignment: CDR1 MGHRA and CDR2 YSYEKL.

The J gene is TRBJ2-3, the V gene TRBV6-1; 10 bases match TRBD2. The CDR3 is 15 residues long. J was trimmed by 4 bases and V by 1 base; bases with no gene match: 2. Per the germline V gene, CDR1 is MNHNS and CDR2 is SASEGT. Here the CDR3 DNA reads TGTGCCAGCAGTGAAGGGAGCGGGGGGGCAGATACGCAGTATTTT. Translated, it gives CASSEGSGGADTQYF.

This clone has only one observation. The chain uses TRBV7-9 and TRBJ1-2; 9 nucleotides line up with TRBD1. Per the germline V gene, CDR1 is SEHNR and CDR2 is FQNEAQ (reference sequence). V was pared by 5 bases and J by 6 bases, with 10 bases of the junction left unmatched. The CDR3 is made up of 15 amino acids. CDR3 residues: CASSHRDRARDGYTF. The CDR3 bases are TGTGCCAGCAGCCACAGGGACAGGGCGAGGGATGGCTACACCTTC. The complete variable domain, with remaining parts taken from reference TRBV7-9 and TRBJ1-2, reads DTGVSQNPRHKITKRGQNVTFRCDPISEHNRLYWYRQTLGQGPEFLTYFQNEAQLEKSRLLSDRFSAERPKGSFSTLEIQRTEQGDSAMYLCASSHRDRARDGYTFGSGTRLTVV.

DNA for the CDR3: TGTGCCAGCTCAGAAGGGACAGGGTACGGCTACACCTTC. Protein sequence: CASSEGTGYGYTF. The genes are TRBV18 and TRBJ1-2, with TRBD1 matching 9 bases. Germline CDR1 is KGHSH and CDR2 is LQKENI. CDR3 length: 13 residues. The trim removed 5 bases at V and 8 bases at J, leaving 6 bases unmatched.

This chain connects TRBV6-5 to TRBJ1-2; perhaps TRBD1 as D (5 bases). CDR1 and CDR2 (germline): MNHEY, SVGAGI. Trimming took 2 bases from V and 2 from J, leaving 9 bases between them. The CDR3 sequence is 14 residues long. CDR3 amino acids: CASSYHQGNYGYTF. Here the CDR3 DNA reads TGTGCCAGCAGTTACCACCAGGGAAACTATGGCTACACCTTC.

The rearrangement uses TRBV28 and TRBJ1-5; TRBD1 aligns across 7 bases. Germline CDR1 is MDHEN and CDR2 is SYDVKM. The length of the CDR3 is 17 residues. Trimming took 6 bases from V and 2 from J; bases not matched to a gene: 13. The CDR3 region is CASRQGIRYRGNQPQHF. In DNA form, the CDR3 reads TGTGCCAGCAGACAGGGGATTAGATATCGGGGCAATCAGCCCCAGCATTTT.

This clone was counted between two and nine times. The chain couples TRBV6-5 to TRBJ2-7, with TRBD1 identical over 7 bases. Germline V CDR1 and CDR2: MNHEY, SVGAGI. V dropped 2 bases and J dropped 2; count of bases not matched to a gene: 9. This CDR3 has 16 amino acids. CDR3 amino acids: CASSYTHRGIAYEQYF. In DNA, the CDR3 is TGTGCCAGCAGTTACACCCACAGGGGCATTGCCTACGAGCAGTACTTC.

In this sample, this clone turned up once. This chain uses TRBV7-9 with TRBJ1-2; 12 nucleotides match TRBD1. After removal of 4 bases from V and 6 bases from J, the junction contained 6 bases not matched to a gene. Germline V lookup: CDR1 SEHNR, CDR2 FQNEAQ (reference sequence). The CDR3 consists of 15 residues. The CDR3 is CASSSRDRGQDGYTF. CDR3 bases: TGTGCCAGCAGCTCCCGGGACAGGGGGCAGGATGGCTACACCTTC. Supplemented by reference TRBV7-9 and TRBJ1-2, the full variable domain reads DTGVSQNPRHKITKRGQNVTFRCDPISEHNRLYWYRQTLGQGPEFLTYFQNEAQLEKSRLLSDRFSAERPKGSFSTLEIQRTEQGDSAMYLCASSSRDRGQDGYTFGSGTRLTVV.

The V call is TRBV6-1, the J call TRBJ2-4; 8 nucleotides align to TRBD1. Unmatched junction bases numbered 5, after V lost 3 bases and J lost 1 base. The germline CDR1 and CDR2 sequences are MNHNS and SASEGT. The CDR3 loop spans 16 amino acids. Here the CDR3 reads CASSDDRGEAKNIQYF. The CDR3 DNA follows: TGTGCCAGCAGTGATGACAGGGGTGAGGCCAAAAACATTCAGTACTTC.

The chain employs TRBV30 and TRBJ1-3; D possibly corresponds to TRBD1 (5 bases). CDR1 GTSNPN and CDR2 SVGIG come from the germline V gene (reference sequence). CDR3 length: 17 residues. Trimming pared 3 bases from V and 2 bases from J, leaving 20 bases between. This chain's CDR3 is CAWSLLGGGSAGNTIYF. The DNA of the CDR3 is TGTGCCTGGAGCCTCCTGGGGGGAGGAAGCGCTGGAAACACCATATATTTT. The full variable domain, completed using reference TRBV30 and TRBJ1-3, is SQTIHQWPATLVQPVGSPLSLECTVEGTSNPNLYWYRQAAGRGLQLLFYSVGIGQISSEVPQNLSASRPQDRQFILSSKKLLLSDSGFYLCAWSLLGGGSAGNTIYFGEGSWLTVV.

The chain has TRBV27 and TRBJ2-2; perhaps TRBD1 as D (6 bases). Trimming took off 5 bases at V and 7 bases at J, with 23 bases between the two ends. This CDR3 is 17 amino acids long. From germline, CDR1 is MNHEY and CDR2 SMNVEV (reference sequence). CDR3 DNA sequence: TGTGCCAGCAGTCTCGATAAGACAGGACGAATTGGCGGGGAGCTGTTTTTT. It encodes CASSLDKTGRIGGELFF.

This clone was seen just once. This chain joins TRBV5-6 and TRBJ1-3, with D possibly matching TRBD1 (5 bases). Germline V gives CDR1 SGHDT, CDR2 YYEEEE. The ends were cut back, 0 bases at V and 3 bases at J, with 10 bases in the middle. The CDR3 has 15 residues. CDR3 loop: CASSLGRQFGNTIYF. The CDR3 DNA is TGTGCCAGCAGCTTGGGGAGACAGTTTGGAAACACCATATATTTT.

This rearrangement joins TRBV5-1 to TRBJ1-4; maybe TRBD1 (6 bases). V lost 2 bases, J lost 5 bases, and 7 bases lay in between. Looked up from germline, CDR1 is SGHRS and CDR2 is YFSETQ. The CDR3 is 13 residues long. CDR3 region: CASSLQGNEKLFF. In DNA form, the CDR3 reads TGCGCCAGCAGCTTACAGGGAAATGAAAAACTGTTTTTT.

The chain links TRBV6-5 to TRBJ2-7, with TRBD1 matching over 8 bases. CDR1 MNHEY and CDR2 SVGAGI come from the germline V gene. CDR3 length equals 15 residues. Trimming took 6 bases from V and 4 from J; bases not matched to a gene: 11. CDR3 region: CASSWEVDRAYEQYF. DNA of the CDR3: TGTGCCAGCAGCTGGGAGGTGGACAGGGCATACGAGCAGTACTTC.

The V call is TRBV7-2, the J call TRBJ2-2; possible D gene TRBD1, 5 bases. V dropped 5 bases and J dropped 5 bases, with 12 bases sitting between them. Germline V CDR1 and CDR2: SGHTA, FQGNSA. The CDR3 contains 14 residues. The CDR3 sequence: CASSDLQGTGELFF. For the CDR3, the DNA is TGTGCCAGCAGCGATCTTCAGGGAACCGGGGAGCTGTTTTTT.

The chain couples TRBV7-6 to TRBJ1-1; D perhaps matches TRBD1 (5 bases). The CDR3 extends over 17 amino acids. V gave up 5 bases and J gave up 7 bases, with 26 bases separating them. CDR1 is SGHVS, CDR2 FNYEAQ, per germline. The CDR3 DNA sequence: TGTGCCAGCAGCCCCAATATTGGGCCGTCTTGGGGCCTTGAAGCTTTCTTT. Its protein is CASSPNIGPSWGLEAFF.